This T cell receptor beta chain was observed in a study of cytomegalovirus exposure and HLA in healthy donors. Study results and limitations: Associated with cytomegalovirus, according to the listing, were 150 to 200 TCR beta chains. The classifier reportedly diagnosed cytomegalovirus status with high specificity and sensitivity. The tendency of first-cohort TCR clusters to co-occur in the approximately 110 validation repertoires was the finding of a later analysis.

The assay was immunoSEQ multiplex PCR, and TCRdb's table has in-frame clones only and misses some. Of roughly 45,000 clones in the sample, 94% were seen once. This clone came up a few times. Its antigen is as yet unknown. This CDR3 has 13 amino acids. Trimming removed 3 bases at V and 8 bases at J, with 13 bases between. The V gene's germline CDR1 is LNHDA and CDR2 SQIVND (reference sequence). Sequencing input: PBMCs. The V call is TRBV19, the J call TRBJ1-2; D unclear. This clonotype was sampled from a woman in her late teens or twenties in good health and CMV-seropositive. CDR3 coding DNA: TGTGCCAGTAGTATCGGAGAGCACAAGGGCTACACCTTC. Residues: CASSIGEHKGYTF.